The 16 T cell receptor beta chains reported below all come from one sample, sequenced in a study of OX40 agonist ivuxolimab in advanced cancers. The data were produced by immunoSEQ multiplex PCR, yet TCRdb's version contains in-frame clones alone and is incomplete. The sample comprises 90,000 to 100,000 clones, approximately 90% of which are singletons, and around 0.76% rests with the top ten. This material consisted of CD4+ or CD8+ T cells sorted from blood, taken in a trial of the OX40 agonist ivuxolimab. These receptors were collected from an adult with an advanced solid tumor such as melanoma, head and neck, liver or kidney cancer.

The CDR3 is CASSSASGTPYEQYF. CDR3 bases: TGTGCCAGCAGCTCAGCCTCCGGGACCCCCTACGAGCAGTACTTC. The chain is built from TRBV9 and TRBJ2-7; the D call may be TRBD1 or TRBD2 (5 bases each). The germline V and J ends were trimmed by 4 bases and 2 bases, with 16 bases remaining between them. This CDR3 comprises 15 residues. The V gene's germline CDR1 is SGDLS and CDR2 YYNGEE.

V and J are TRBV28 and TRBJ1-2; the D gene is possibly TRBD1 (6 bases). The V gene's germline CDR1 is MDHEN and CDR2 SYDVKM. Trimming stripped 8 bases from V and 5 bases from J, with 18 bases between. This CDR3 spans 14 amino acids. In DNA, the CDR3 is TGTGCCAGCCTTCCCTCTCCAGGGGATTATGGCTACACCTTC. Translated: CASLPSPGDYGYTF.

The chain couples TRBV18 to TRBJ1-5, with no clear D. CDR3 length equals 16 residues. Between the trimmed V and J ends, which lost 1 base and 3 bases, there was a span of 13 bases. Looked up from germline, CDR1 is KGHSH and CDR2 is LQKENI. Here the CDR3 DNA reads TGTGCCAGCTCACCACGAGACATATCCTCCAATCAGCCCCAGCATTTT. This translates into CASSPRDISSNQPQHF.

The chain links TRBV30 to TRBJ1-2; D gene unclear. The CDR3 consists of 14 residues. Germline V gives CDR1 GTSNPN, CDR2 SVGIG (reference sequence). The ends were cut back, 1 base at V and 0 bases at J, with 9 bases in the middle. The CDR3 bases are TGTGCCTGGAGTGGGCGTCCTTCTAACTATGGCTACACCTTC. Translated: CAWSGRPSNYGYTF. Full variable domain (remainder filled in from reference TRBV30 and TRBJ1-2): SQTIHQWPATLVQPVGSPLSLECTVEGTSNPNLYWYRQAAGRGLQLLFYSVGIGQISSEVPQNLSASRPQDRQFILSSKKLLLSDSGFYLCAWSGRPSNYGYTFGSGTRLTVV.

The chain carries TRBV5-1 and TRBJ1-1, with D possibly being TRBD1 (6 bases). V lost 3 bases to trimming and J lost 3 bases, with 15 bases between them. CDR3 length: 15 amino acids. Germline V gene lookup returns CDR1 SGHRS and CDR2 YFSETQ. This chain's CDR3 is CASSYRAGVDTEAFF. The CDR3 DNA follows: TGCGCCAGCAGCTACCGCGCAGGGGTCGACACTGAAGCTTTCTTT. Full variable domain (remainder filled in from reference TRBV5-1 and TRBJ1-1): KAGVTQTPRYLIKTRGQQVTLSCSPISGHRSVSWYQQTPGQGLQFLFEYFSETQRNKGNFPGRFSGRQFSNSRSEMNVSTLELGDSALYLCASSYRAGVDTEAFFGQGTRLTVV.

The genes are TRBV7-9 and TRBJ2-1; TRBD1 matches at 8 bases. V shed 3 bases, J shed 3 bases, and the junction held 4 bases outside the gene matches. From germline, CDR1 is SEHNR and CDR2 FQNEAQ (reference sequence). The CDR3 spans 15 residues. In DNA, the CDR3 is TGTGCCAGCAGCTTCTCCGGGACAGGCTACAATGAGCAGTTCTTC. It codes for CASSFSGTGYNEQFF.

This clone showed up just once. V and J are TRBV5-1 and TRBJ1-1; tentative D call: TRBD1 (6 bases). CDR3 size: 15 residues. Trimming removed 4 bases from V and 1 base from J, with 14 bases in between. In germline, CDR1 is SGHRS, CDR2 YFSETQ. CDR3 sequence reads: CASSDHRAPNTEAFF. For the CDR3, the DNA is TGCGCCAGCAGCGACCACAGGGCTCCGAACACTGAAGCTTTCTTT. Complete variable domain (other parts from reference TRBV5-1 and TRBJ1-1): KAGVTQTPRYLIKTRGQQVTLSCSPISGHRSVSWYQQTPGQGLQFLFEYFSETQRNKGNFPGRFSGRQFSNSRSEMNVSTLELGDSALYLCASSDHRAPNTEAFFGQGTRLTVV.

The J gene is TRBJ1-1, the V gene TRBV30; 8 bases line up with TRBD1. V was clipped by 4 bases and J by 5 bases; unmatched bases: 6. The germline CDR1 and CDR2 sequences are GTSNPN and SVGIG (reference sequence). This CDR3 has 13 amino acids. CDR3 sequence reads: CAWTRQGWTEAFF. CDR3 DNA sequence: TGTGCCTGGACCCGACAGGGGTGGACTGAAGCTTTCTTT.

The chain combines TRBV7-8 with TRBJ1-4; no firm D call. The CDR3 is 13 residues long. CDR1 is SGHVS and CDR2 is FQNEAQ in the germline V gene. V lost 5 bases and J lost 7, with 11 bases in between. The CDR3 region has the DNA TGTGCCAGCAGCGGAGGTTTGGGTGAAAAACTGTTTTTT. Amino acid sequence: CASSGGLGEKLFF.

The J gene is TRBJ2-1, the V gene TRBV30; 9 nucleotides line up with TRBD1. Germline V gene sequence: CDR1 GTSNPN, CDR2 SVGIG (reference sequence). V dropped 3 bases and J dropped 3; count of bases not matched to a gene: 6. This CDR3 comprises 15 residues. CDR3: CAWSIDRGNYNEQFF. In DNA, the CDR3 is TGTGCCTGGAGCATAGACAGGGGGAACTACAATGAGCAGTTCTTC.

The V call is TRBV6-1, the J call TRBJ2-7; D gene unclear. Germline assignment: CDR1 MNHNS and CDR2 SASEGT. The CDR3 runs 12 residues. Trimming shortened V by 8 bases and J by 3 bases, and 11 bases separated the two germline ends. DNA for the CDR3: TGTGCCAGCTGCAGAGAACTCTACGAGCAGTACTTC. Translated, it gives CASCRELYEQYF.

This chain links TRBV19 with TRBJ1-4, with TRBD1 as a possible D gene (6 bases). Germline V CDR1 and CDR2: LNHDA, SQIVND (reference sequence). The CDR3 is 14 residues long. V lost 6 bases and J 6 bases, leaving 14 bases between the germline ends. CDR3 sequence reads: CASRGQGTYEKLFF. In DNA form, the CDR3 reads TGTGCCAGTAGGGGGCAGGGGACTTATGAAAAACTGTTTTTT.

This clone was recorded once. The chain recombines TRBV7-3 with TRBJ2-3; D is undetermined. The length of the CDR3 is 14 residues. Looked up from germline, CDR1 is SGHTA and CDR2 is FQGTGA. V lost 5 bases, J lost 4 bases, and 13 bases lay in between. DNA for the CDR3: TGTGCCAGCAGCGTAGCAGGTGTTCCAGATACGCAGTATTTT. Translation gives CASSVAGVPDTQYF. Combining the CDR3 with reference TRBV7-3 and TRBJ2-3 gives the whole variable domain GAGVSQTPSNKVTEKGKYVELRCDPISGHTALYWYRQSLGQGPEFLIYFQGTGAADDSGLPNDRFFAVRPEGSVSTLKIQRTERGDSAVYLCASSVAGVPDTQYFGPGTRLTVL.

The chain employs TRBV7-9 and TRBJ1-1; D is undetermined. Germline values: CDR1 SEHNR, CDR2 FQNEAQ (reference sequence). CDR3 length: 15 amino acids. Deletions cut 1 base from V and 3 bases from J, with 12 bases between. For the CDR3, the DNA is TGTGCCAGCAGCTTAGGGGTTGCGATTGACACTGAAGCTTTCTTT. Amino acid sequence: CASSLGVAIDTEAFF.

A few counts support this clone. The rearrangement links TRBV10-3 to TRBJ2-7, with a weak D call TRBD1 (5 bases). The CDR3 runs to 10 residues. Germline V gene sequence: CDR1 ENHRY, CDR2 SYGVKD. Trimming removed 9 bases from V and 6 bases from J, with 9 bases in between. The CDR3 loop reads CAIRGSEQYF. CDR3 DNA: TGTGCCATTAGGGGTAGCGAGCAGTACTTC.

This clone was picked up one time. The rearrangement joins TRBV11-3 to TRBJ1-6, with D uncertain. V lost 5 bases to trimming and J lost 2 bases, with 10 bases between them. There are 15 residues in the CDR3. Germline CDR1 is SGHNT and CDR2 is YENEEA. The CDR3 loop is CASSLGGPYNSPLHF. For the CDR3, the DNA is TGTGCCAGCAGCCTAGGAGGGCCCTATAATTCACCCCTCCACTTT.